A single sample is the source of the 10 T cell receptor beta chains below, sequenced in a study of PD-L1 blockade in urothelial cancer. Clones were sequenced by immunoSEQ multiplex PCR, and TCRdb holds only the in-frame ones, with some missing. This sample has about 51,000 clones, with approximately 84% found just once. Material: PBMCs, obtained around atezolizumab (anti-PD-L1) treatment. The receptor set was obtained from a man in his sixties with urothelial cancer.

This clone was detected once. CDR3 loop: CATWTSGGDSTDTQYF. In nucleotides, the CDR3 is TGTGCCACCTGGACTAGCGGGGGTGATAGCACAGATACGCAGTATTTT. The rearrangement uses TRBV5-3 and TRBJ2-3; 13 bases match TRBD2. TRBV5-3 is an open reading frame whose function is uncertain. V shed 9 bases, J shed 0 bases, and the junction held 7 bases outside the gene matches. The CDR3 has 16 amino acids.

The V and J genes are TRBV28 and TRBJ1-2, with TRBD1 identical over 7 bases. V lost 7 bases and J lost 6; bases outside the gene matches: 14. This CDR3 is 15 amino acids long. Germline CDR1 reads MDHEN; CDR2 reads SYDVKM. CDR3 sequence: CASTLRIGTVHGYTF. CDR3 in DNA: TGTGCCAGCACCCTCCGTATAGGGACAGTTCATGGCTACACCTTC.

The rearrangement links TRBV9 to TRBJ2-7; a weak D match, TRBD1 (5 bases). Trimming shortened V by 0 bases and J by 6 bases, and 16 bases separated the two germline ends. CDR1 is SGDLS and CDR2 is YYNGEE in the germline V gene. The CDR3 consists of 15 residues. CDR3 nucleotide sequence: TGTGCCAGCAGCGTAGTCCCCACCGCAGGGTTCGAGCAGTACTTC. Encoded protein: CASSVVPTAGFEQYF.

CDR3 sequence reads: CASSPAPPGTEAFF. The DNA of the CDR3 is TGTGCCAGCTCACCGGCCCCGCCGGGCACTGAAGCTTTCTTT. The V call is TRBV18, the J call TRBJ1-1; D call uncertain. This CDR3 is built from 14 residues. Germline CDR1 is KGHSH and CDR2 is LQKENI. Trimming shortened V by 3 bases and J by 4 bases, and 12 bases separated the two germline ends.

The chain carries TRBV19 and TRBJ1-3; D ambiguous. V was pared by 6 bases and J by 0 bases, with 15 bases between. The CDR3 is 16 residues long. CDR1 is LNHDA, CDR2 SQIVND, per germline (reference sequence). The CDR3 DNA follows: TGTGCCAGTAGCCTAAGACACAAAAACTCTGGAAACACCATATATTTT. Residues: CASSLRHKNSGNTIYF.

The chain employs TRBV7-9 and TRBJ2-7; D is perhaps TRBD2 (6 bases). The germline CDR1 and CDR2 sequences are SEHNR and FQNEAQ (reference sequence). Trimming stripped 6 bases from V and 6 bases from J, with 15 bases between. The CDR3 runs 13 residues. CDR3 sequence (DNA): TGTGCCAGCAGGCGGGGACCAAGTGGCGAGCAGTACTTC. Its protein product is CASRRGPSGEQYF.

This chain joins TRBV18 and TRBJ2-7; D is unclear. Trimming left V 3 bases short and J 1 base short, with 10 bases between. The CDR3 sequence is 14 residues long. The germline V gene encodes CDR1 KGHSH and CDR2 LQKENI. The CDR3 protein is CASSPARYSYEQYF. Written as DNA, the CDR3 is TGTGCCAGCTCACCCGCGCGGTATTCCTACGAGCAGTACTTC.

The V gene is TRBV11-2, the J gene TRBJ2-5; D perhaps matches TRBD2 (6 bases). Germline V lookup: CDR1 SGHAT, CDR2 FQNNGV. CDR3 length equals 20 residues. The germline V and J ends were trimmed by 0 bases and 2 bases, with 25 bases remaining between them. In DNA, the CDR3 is TGTGCCAGCAGCTTAGATTCACCGAGACTAGGGATTGGGTTACAAGAGACCCAGTACTTC. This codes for CASSLDSPRLGIGLQETQYF.

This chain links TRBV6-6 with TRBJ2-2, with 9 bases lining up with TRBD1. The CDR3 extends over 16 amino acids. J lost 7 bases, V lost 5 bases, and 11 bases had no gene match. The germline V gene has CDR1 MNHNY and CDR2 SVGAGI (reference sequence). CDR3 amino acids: CASSRGQGRDLGELFF. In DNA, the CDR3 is TGTGCCAGCAGTCGAGGACAGGGGAGGGATCTCGGGGAGCTGTTTTTT.

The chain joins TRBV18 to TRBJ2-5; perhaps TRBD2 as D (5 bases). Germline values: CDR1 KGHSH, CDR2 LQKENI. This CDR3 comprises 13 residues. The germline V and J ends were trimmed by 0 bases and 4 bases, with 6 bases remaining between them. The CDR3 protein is CASSPPTRETQYF. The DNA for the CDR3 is TGTGCCAGCTCACCACCTACTAGAGAGACCCAGTACTTC. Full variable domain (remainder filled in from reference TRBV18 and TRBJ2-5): NAGVMQNPRHLVRRRGQEARLRCSPMKGHSHVYWYRQLPEEGLKFMVYLQKENIIDESGMPKERFSAEFPKEGPSILRIQQVVRGDSAAYFCASSPPTRETQYFGPGTRLLVL.